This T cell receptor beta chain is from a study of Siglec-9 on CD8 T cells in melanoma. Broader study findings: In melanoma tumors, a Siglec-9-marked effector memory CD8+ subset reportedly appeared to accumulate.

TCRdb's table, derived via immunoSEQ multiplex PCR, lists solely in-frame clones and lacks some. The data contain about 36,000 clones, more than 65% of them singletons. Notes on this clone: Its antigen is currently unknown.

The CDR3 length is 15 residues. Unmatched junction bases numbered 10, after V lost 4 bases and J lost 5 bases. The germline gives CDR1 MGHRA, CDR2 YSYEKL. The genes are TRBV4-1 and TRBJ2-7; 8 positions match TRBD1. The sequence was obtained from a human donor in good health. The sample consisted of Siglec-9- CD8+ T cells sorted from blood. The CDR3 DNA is TGCGCCAGCAGCCGGCCGTCCGGGACAGGCGACGAGCAGTACTTC. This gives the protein CASSRPSGTGDEQYF.